This TCR beta chain was sequenced for a study of blood T cell repertoires in COVID-19. Study background: The United States, Italy and Spain were the sources of the acute and convalescent COVID-19 samples. From T cells, B-cell-depleted T cells, or PBMCs came the material, which was cDNA or gDNA.

Two negative PCRs, clearance, or symptom resolution characterized the recovered Cohort 3 donors. This CDR3 region has 16 residues. With 3 bases clipped from V and 4 bases from J, the junction kept 15 bases outside the gene matches. Germline assignment: CDR1 DFQATT and CDR2 SNEGSKA (reference sequence). Authors' processing steps: Amplification of reference gene primers was used by the study to estimate nucleated cell counts. Here immunoSEQ multiplex PCR was the method, and the copy in TCRdb shows in-frame clones only, minus some. V and J calls plus clone size are reproduced from that table; the DNA served to infer D and trimming. The sample contains around 380,000 clones, around 87% of which appear only once.

V and J are TRBV20-1 and TRBJ2-7; TRBD1 aligns across 7 bases. The sample consisted of PBMCs or T cells enriched from blood (not recorded which). The TCR originated in a man aged 25 to 40 who had recovered from COVID-19. CDR3 protein: CSASGPTGLRRYEQYF. DNA of the CDR3: TGCAGTGCTAGTGGCCCGACAGGGCTTAGACGTTACGAGCAGTACTTC.